This T cell receptor (beta chain) was observed in a study of control samples from healthy donors and cancer patients. The method was immunoSEQ multiplex PCR; TCRdb's version includes in-frame clones alone and lacks a portion of them. The profile shows over 100,000 clones, around 88% of them singletons. CDR3 size: 13 residues. V lost 0 bases and J lost 4, with 9 bases in between. Germline-derived CDR1 and CDR2 are GTSNPN and SVGIG (reference sequence). This sequence was found in a man aged 35 to 55 in good health. The rearrangement uses TRBV30 and TRBJ1-2; D may be TRBD1 (6 bases). The source material was blood. CDR3 coding DNA: TGTGCCTGGAGTGTTTTGACAGGCTATGGCTACACCTTC. Its translation is CAWSVLTGYGYTF.